A selection of T cell receptor beta chains follows, all from one sample in a study of cytomegalovirus exposure and HLA in healthy donors. Clones were sequenced by immunoSEQ multiplex PCR, and TCRdb holds only the in-frame ones, with some missing. Of about 260,000 clones listed, 90% were seen once; the top ten hold 3% to 3.5%. Sequenced material: PBMCs. Receptors were obtained from a woman aged 25 to 39 in good health and CMV-seronegative. Each CDR3 is given with its conserved first and last residue. A D gene is named only where the DNA matches it firmly. Size is stated for part of the rows, as once, few or many counts, or as a class when the clone is expanded.

TRBV6-5	NA	TRBJ2-7	NA	13	TGTGCCAGCAGCCTTACGGGTTCCTACGAGCAGTACTTC	CASSLTGSYEQYF
TRBV28	few	TRBJ2-3	TRBD2	15	TGTGCCAGCATGTCAGTTAGCGGGGTCACAGATACGCAGTATTTT	CASMSVSGVTDTQYF
TRBV2	NA	TRBJ1-2	TRBD1	14	TGTGCCAGCAGTGTGGACAGGCCTTCCTATGGCTACACCTTC	CASSVDRPSYGYTF
TRBV7-9	NA	TRBJ2-1	NA	16	TGTGCCAGCAGCTTCATTAAAACAAACTCCTACAATGAGCAGTTCTTC	CASSFIKTNSYNEQFF
TRBV7-9	few	TRBJ2-5	NA	11	TGTGCCAGCAGCTTAGGATTAGATCAGTACTTC	CASSLGLDQYF
TRBV6-5	NA	TRBJ1-1	TRBD1	15	TGTGCCAGCAGTTACGAGACAGGGGGCTTCACTGAAGCTTTCTTT	CASSYETGGFTEAFF
TRBV7-8	once	TRBJ2-1	NA	12	TGTGCCAGCAGCTTGATAGTTTATGAGCAGTTCTTC	CASSLIVYEQFF
TRBV7-8	NA	TRBJ2-7	TRBD1	15	TGTGCCAGCAGCTTCGATAACAGGGGCAACTACGAGCAGTACTTC	CASSFDNRGNYEQYF
TRBV19	few	TRBJ1-2	NA	14	TGTGCCAGTAGTGCAGGGAGGTCGGCTATTGGCTACACCTTC	CASSAGRSAIGYTF
TRBV6-4	NA	TRBJ2-1	NA	17	TGTGCCAGCAGTGACCCACAATGTCCTTGCTCCTACAATGAGCAGTTCTTC	CASSDPQCPCSYNEQFF
TRBV2	NA	TRBJ1-5	TRBD1	15	TGTGCCAGCAGTGACGGGACAGGGGGGAATCAGCCCCAGCATTTT	CASSDGTGGNQPQHF
TRBV4-3	once	TRBJ2-2	TRBD2	17	TGCGCCAGCAGCCAAGATTCGGAGCGGGGCTACACCGGGGAGCTGTTTTTT	CASSQDSERGYTGELFF
TRBV10-3	NA	TRBJ2-3	TRBD1	14	TGTGCCATCAGTGTTAGGGGGCGCACAGATACGCAGTATTTT	CAISVRGRTDTQYF
TRBV11-2	NA	TRBJ2-7	NA	13	TGTGCCAGCAGCTTAGGGAACATGTACGAGCAGTACTTC	CASSLGNMYEQYF
TRBV15	NA	TRBJ2-7	TRBD2	15	TGTGCCACCAGGGGTAGCGGGAGAATAGACTACGAGCAGTACTTC	CATRGSGRIDYEQYF
TRBV4-3	NA	TRBJ2-7	NA	15	TGCGCCAGCAGCCAAGCCTCAGGGGACGGGTACGAGCAGTACTTC	CASSQASGDGYEQYF
TRBV28	NA	TRBJ2-7	NA	18	TGTGCCAGCAGTTTCGATCGCCGCGAGGTAGCGGTCCTATACGAGCAGTACTTC	CASSFDRREVAVLYEQYF
TRBV7-2	NA	TRBJ2-7	TRBD2	13	TGTGCCAGCAGCTTAGAAGCGGGAGATGAGCAGTACTTC	CASSLEAGDEQYF
TRBV28	NA	TRBJ1-1	NA	13	TGTGCCAGCAGGCCCTTAGGGTTGGCTGAAGCTTTCTTT	CASRPLGLAEAFF
TRBV7-9	NA	TRBJ2-5	TRBD2	17	TGTGCCAGCAGCCTAGGGGCTTCTAGCGGGATGTTCGAGACCCAGTACTTC	CASSLGASSGMFETQYF
TRBV2	NA	TRBJ2-3	TRBD2	17	TGTGCCAGCAGTGGCGGGACACTAGCGGGAGGCACAGATACGCAGTATTTT	CASSGGTLAGGTDTQYF
TRBV7-2	NA	TRBJ2-3	NA	15	TGTGCCAGCAGCTTACCGGGATCTAGCACAGATACGCAGTATTTT	CASSLPGSSTDTQYF
TRBV27	NA	TRBJ2-2	NA	19	TGTGCCAGCAGTTTAATGTTTGTGTCGGCAGGGGCGAACACCGGGGAGCTGTTTTTT	CASSLMFVSAGANTGELFF
TRBV11-2	NA	TRBJ2-7	TRBD2	16	TGTGCCAGCAGTTCTGAAGGACTAGCGGCTCTCTACGAGCAGTACTTC	CASSSEGLAALYEQYF
TRBV5-1	NA	TRBJ2-2	TRBD2	15	TGCGCCAGCAGACCGGGACTAGTTCTCACCGGGGAGCTGTTTTTT	CASRPGLVLTGELFF
TRBV6-6	NA	TRBJ1-4	NA	16	TGTGCCAGCAGTTATGGAAAGGGGGTAACTAATGAAAAACTGTTTTTT	CASSYGKGVTNEKLFF
TRBV19	NA	TRBJ1-5	NA	16	TGTGCCAGTAGTATAAGGGTTTCGACCCTGAGGCAGCCCCAGCATTTT	CASSIRVSTLRQPQHF
TRBV7-9	NA	TRBJ1-4	TRBD1	16	TGTGCCAGCAGCTTAGTCCCGGGACAGGGAAAAGAAAAACTGTTTTTT	CASSLVPGQGKEKLFF
TRBV29-1	NA	TRBJ2-1	TRBD2	15	TGCAGCGTGCCCGGACTAGCGGGGGTTGTGGATGAGCAGTTCTTC	CSVPGLAGVVDEQFF
TRBV6-5	NA	TRBJ2-7	NA	15	TGTGCCAGCAGCGAAAACCTGGACAGCACCTACGAGCAGTACTTC	CASSENLDSTYEQYF
TRBV28	NA	TRBJ2-7	TRBD1	15	TGTGCCAGCAGTGGGATCGGGACAGGGGACAACGAGCAGTACTTC	CASSGIGTGDNEQYF
TRBV28	once	TRBJ2-4	TRBD2	14	TGTGCCAGCAGCCCGTCCGCGGGAGGAAACATTCAGTACTTC	CASSPSAGGNIQYF
TRBV25-1	NA	TRBJ2-7	TRBD1	14	TGTGCCAGCAGCCCGGGACAGGGGGCCTACGAGCAGTACTTC	CASSPGQGAYEQYF
TRBV4-3	once	TRBJ2-1	NA	14	TGCGCCAGCAGCCAGGAGGGATCCTACAATGAGCAGTTCTTC	CASSQEGSYNEQFF
TRBV6-4	NA	TRBJ2-1	TRBD2	16	TGTGCCAGCAGTGATCCGGGACTAGCGGGAATCAATGAGCAGTTCTTC	CASSDPGLAGINEQFF
TRBV5-4	NA	TRBJ2-4	NA	15	TGTGCCAGCAGCTTGGCAGGGGCGGCCAAAAACATTCAGTACTTC	CASSLAGAAKNIQYF
TRBV11-3	NA	TRBJ2-1	TRBD2	16	TGTGCCAGCAGCCCCCGAGCTAGCGGGGCCAGCAATGAGCAGTTCTTC	CASSPRASGASNEQFF
TRBV19	NA	TRBJ1-4	NA	15	TGTGCCAGTAAACCTGGACCTCCCTTCAATGAAAAACTGTTTTTT	CASKPGPPFNEKLFF
TRBV29-1	NA	TRBJ2-7	TRBD1	13	TGCAGCGTTGGGGGACAGGGCCGATACGAGCAGTACTTC	CSVGGQGRYEQYF
TRBV11-3	NA	TRBJ2-7	NA	13	TGTGCCAGCAGCTTACGGGGGCTCTACGAGCAGTACTTC	CASSLRGLYEQYF
TRBV2	NA	TRBJ2-2	TRBD1	14	TGTGCCAGTCACCGGGACAGGGGGACCGGGGAGCTGTTTTTT	CASHRDRGTGELFF
TRBV27	few	TRBJ2-1	NA	17	TGTGCCAGCAGAAACCCTTTAGCGGAAGGCTCCTACAATGAGCAGTTCTTC	CASRNPLAEGSYNEQFF
TRBV15	NA	TRBJ2-1	NA	11	TGTGCCACCAGCAACCACAATGAGCAGTTCTTC	CATSNHNEQFF
TRBV27	NA	TRBJ1-4	TRBD1	15	TGTGCCAGCAGAGGCACAGGACAGGGGAGAGAAAAACTGTTTTTT	CASRGTGQGREKLFF
TRBV5-4	NA	TRBJ2-7	TRBD2	16	TGTGCCAGCGGGGAGACTAGCGGGAGTTTCTCCGCCGAGCAGTACTTC	CASGETSGSFSAEQYF
TRBV28	NA	TRBJ2-7	NA	17	TGTGCCAGCACCAAAGATGTCGGGACCGCGAGCTCCTACGAGCAGTACTTC	CASTKDVGTASSYEQYF
TRBV6-1	NA	TRBJ2-7	TRBD1	15	TGTGCCAGCAGCGAAGCCGGGACAGGGGGCTACGAGCAGTACTTC	CASSEAGTGGYEQYF
TRBV7-3	NA	TRBJ2-3	NA	14	TGTGCCAGCAGCTTGGACTTTTACACAGATACGCAGTATTTT	CASSLDFYTDTQYF
TRBV27	NA	TRBJ2-2	NA	15	TGTGCCAGCAGTTTGGTGCTGGGAGCAACCGGGGAGCTGTTTTTT	CASSLVLGATGELFF
TRBV7-2	few	TRBJ2-7	NA	12	TGTGCCAGCAGCTTGTACACCTACGAGCAGTACTTC	CASSLYTYEQYF
TRBV15	NA	TRBJ2-7	NA	13	TGTGCCACCAGCAGAGTGGGTCCCTACGAGCAGTACTTC	CATSRVGPYEQYF
TRBV6-6	NA	TRBJ2-5	NA	13	TGTGCCAGCAGTTACGGCCCCCAAGAGACCCAGTACTTC	CASSYGPQETQYF
TRBV30	NA	TRBJ2-1	TRBD1	13	TGTGCCTGGAGTCTAGGGACAGGGGGTGAGCAGTTCTTC	CAWSLGTGGEQFF
TRBV13	NA	TRBJ1-5	NA	14	TGTGCCAGCAGCGGATCAGGGCCTGATCAGCCCCAGCATTTT	CASSGSGPDQPQHF
TRBV11-3	NA	TRBJ2-3	NA	13	TGTGCCAGCAGCTTAGCCAACACAGATACGCAGTATTTT	CASSLANTDTQYF
TRBV27	NA	TRBJ2-7	NA	15	TGTGCCAGCAGTTTATCTAGTGACCTACTCTACGAGCAGTACTTC	CASSLSSDLLYEQYF
TRBV7-3	NA	TRBJ2-3	NA	15	TGTGCCAGCAGCTTAGGGACCGCTAGCACAGATACGCAGTATTTT	CASSLGTASTDTQYF